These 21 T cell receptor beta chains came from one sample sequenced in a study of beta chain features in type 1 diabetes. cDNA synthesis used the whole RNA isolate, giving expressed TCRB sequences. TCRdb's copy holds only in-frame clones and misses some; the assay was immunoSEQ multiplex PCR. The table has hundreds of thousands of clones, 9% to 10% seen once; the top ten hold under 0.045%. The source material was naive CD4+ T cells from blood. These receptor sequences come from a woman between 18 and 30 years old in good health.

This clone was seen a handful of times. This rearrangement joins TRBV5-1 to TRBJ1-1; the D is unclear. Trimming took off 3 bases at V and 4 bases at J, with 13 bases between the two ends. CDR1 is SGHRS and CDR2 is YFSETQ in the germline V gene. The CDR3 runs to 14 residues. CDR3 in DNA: TGCGCCAGCAGCTCCAATTCGGGGAGCACTGAAGCTTTCTTT. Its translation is CASSSNSGSTEAFF.

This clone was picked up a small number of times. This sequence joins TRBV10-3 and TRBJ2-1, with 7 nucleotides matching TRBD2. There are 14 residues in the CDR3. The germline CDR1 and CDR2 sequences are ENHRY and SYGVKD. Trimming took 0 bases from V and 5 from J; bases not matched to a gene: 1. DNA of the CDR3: TGTGCCATCAGTGAGTCAGGACTAGACAATGAGCAGTTCTTC. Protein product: CAISESGLDNEQFF.

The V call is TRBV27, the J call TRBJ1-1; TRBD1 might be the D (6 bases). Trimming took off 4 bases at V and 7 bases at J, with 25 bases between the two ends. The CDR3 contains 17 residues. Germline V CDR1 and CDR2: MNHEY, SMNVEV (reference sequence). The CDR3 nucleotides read TGTGCCAGCAGTTCGTATATACATCAGGGGAGATTAGGTGAAGCTTTCTTT. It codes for CASSSYIHQGRLGEAFF.

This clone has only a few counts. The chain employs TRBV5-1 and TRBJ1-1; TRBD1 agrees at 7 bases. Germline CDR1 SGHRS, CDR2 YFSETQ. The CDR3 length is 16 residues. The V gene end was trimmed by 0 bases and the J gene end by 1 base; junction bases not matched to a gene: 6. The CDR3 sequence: CASSLDKGAANTEAFF. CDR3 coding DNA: TGCGCCAGCAGCTTGGATAAGGGGGCGGCGAACACTGAAGCTTTCTTT.

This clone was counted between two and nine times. This CDR3 reads CASSLGERGAQETQYF. Here the CDR3 DNA reads TGTGCCAGCAGCTTAGGGGAGCGGGGTGCACAAGAGACCCAGTACTTC. This rearrangement joins TRBV7-2 to TRBJ2-5, with TRBD2 identical over 7 bases. This CDR3 comprises 16 residues. V shed 1 base and J 2 bases; nucleotides not matched to a gene: 7. CDR1 and CDR2 (germline): SGHTA, FQGNSA.

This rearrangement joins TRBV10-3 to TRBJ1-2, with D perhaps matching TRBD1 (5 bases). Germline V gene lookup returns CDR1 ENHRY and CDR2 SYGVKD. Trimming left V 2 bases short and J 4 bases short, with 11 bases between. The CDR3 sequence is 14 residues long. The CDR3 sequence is CAISERGLVYGYTF. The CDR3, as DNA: TGTGCCATCAGTGAGAGGGGTCTCGTCTATGGCTACACCTTC.

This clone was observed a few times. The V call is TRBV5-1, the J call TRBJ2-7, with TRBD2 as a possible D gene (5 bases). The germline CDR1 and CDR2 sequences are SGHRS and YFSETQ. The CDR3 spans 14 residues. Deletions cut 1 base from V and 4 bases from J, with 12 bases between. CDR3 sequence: CASSLISGDYEQYF. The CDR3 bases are TGCGCCAGCAGCTTGATCAGCGGAGATTACGAGCAGTACTTC.

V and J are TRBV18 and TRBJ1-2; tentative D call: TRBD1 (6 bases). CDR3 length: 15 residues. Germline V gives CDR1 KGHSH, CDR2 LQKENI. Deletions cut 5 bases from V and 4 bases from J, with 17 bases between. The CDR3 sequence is CASSSGKQGGYGYTF. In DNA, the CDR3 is TGTGCCAGCTCATCCGGGAAACAGGGCGGCTATGGCTACACCTTC. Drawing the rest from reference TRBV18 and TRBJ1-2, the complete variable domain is NAGVMQNPRHLVRRRGQEARLRCSPMKGHSHVYWYRQLPEEGLKFMVYLQKENIIDESGMPKERFSAEFPKEGPSILRIQQVVRGDSAAYFCASSSGKQGGYGYTFGSGTRLTVV.

CDR3 residues: CASSYAENTEAFF. The CDR3 DNA reads as TGTGCCAGCAGTTACGCGGAGAACACTGAAGCTTTCTTT. The chain is built from TRBV6-5 and TRBJ1-1; no reliable D call. Per the germline V gene, CDR1 is MNHEY and CDR2 is SVGAGI. V lost 2 bases and J 1 base, leaving 5 bases between the germline ends. The CDR3 contains 13 residues.

The CDR3 region is CASGGTGNQPQHF. The CDR3 coding sequence is TGTGCCAGCGGCGGGACGGGCAATCAGCCCCAGCATTTT. The genes are TRBV2 and TRBJ1-5, with D perhaps matching TRBD1 (5 bases). Trimming stripped 8 bases from V and 2 bases from J, with 10 bases between. The germline gives CDR1 SNHLY, CDR2 FYNNEI. The CDR3 has 13 residues.

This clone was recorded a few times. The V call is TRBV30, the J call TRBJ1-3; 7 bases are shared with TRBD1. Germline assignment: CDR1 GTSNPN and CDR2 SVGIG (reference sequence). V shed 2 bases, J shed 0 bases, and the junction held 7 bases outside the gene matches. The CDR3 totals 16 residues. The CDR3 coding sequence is TGTGCCTGGAGTTCATCCAGGGACAGCTCTGGAAACACCATATATTTT. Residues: CAWSSSRDSSGNTIYF.

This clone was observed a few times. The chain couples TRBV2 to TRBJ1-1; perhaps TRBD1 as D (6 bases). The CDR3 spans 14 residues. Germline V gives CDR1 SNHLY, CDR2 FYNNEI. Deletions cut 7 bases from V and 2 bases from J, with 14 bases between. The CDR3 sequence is CASIRTDPNTEAFF. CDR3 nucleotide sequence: TGTGCCAGCATTCGGACAGATCCAAACACTGAAGCTTTCTTT.

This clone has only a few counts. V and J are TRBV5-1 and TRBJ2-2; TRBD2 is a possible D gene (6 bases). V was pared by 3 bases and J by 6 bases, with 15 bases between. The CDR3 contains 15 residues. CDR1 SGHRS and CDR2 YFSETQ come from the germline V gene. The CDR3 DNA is TGCGCCAGCAGCTGGAACGTTGGCGGGGCCGGGGAGCTGTTTTTT. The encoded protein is CASSWNVGGAGELFF.

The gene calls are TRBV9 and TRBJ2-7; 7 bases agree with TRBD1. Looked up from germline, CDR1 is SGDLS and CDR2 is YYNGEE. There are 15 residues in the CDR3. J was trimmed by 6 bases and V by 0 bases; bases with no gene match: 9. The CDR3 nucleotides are TGTGCCAGCAGCGTAGAAAACAGGGGTTTGTCCGAGCAGTACTTC. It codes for CASSVENRGLSEQYF. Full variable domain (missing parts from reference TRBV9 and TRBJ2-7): DSGVTQTPKHLITATGQRVTLRCSPRSGDLSVYWYQQSLDQGLQFLIQYYNGEERAKGNILERFSAQQFPDLHSELNLSSLELGDSALYFCASSVENRGLSEQYFGPGTRLTVT.

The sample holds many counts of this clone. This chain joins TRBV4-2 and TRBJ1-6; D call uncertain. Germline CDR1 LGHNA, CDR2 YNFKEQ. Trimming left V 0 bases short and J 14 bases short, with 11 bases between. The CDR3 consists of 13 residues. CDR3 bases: TGTGCCAGCAGCCAAGAGAGAGGGAACTCCCTCCACTTT. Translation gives CASSQERGNSLHF.

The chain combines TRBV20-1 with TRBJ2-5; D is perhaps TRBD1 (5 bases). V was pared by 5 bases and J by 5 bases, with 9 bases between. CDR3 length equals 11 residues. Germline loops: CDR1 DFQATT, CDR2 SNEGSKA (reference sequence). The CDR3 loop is CSALKGETQYF. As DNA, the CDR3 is TGCAGTGCTCTTAAGGGGGAGACCCAGTACTTC.

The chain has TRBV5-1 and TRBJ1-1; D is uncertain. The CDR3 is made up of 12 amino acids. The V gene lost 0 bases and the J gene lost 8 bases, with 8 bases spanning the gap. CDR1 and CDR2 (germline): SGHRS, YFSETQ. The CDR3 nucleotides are TGCGCCAGCAGCTTGGAGGGAGCCGAAGCTTTCTTT. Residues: CASSLEGAEAFF.

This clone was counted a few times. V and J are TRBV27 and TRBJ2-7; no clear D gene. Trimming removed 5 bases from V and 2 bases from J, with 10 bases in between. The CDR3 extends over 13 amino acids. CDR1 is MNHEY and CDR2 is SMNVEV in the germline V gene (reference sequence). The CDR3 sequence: CASSRDWTYEQYF. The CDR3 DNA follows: TGTGCCAGCAGTCGCGACTGGACCTACGAGCAGTACTTC.

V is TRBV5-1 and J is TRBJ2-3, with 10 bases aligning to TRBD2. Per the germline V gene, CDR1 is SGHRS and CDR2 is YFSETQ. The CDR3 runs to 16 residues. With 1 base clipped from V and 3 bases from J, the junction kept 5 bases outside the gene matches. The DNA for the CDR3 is TGCGCCAGCAGCTTGTCACTAGCGGGGCTTACAGATACGCAGTATTTT. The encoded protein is CASSLSLAGLTDTQYF.

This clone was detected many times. The CDR3 coding sequence is TGTGCCAGCAGCTTAGCTCCAGATCCCTACGAGCAGTACTTC. It is translated as CASSLAPDPYEQYF. V gene TRBV7-2 combines with J gene TRBJ2-7; D remains unclear. The CDR3 extends over 14 amino acids. From germline, CDR1 is SGHTA and CDR2 FQGNSA. Trimming shortened V by 0 bases and J by 2 bases, and 8 bases separated the two germline ends.

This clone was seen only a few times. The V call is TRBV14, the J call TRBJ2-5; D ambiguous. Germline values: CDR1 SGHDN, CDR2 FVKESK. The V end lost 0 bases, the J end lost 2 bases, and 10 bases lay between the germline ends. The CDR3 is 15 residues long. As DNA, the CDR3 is TGTGCCAGCAGCCAAGAAAGCTCCCTACAAGAGACCCAGTACTTC. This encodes CASSQESSLQETQYF.